This TCR beta chain was documented in a study of T cells in women clearing cervical HPV infection. Concerning this clone itself: Read coverage stops 3 residues before the CDR3 terminus; the germline J gene supplies the remainder.

All donors had a single incident cervical HPV16 infection, not prevalent. The trim removed 0 bases at V and 2 bases at J, leaving 7 bases unmatched. This CDR3 spans 15 amino acids. Germline values: CDR1 DFQATT, CDR2 SNEGSKA (reference sequence). Produced via immunoSEQ multiplex PCR; TCRdb's table is partial and in-frame only. The repertoire shows 25,000 to 35,000 clones; the top ten hold 3.5% to 5%. This chain uses TRBV20-1 with TRBJ2-7; 7 nucleotides match TRBD1. Sequences were obtained from blood buffy coat. The receptor's source is a woman aged 18-70 years with a cervical HPV16 infection that either progressed to CIN3+ or cleared (not recorded which). CDR3 DNA (partial): TGCAGTGCTAGAGACCTAGGACAGGACCCCTACGAG. This gives the protein CSARDLGQDPYE. The full CDR3 reads CSARDLGQDPYEQYF.